Below are 24 T cell receptor beta chains sequenced from a single sample in a study of cytomegalovirus exposure and HLA in healthy donors. The PCR made use of 60 Vbeta and 13 Jbeta primers. The table came from immunoSEQ multiplex PCR; TCRdb's copy has only in-frame clones and leaves some out. In total, the table holds more than 200,000 clones. Sequences were obtained from PBMCs. These receptors were obtained from a woman in her 30s in good health and CMV-seropositive.

Turning to this clone: Other DNA sequences in this sample translate to the same CDR3. The chain combines TRBV28 with TRBJ2-7; D is ambiguous. V shed 2 bases and J shed 4 bases, with 6 bases lying between them. This CDR3 region has 12 residues. Germline assignment: CDR1 MDHEN and CDR2 SYDVKM. The CDR3 is CASSLAGYEQYF. For the CDR3, the DNA is TGTGCCAGCAGTTTAGCCGGGTACGAGCAGTACTTC.

This chain connects TRBV20-1 to TRBJ1-3; D may be TRBD1 (5 bases). The CDR3 has 11 residues. V gave up 5 bases and J gave up 4 bases, with 6 bases separating them. The V gene's germline CDR1 is DFQATT and CDR2 SNEGSKA (reference sequence). Here the CDR3 DNA reads TGCAGTGCTTCAGGGGGAAACACCATATATTTT. Translating gives CSASGGNTIYF.

The chain combines TRBV5-1 with TRBJ1-3, with D perhaps TRBD1 (6 bases). The CDR3 length is 15 residues. V dropped 4 bases and J dropped 3 bases, with 14 bases sitting between them. The germline V gene has CDR1 SGHRS and CDR2 YFSETQ. CDR3: CASSPDRVDGNTIYF. As DNA, the CDR3 is TGCGCCAGCAGCCCGGACAGAGTTGATGGAAACACCATATATTTT.

The chain has TRBV18 and TRBJ1-3, with TRBD1 matching over 8 bases. The CDR3 is 17 amino acids. After removal of 4 bases from V and 0 bases from J, the junction contained 8 bases not matched to a gene. From germline, CDR1 is KGHSH and CDR2 LQKENI. The CDR3: CASSLTTGANSGNTIYF. The DNA of the CDR3 is TGTGCCAGCTCACTTACGACAGGGGCAAACTCTGGAAACACCATATATTTT.

As to this clone: Distinct nucleotide sequences in the sample also encode this CDR3. The rearrangement joins TRBV5-1 to TRBJ2-7, with 10 bases matching TRBD2. The CDR3 has 15 residues. Germline-derived CDR1 and CDR2 are SGHRS and YFSETQ. Trimming cost V 0 bases and J 2 bases; bases outside gene matches: 2. CDR3 in amino acids: CASSLALAGTYEQYF. CDR3 in DNA: TGCGCCAGCAGCTTGGCACTAGCGGGAACCTACGAGCAGTACTTC.

This rearrangement joins TRBV10-2 to TRBJ2-7; D is possibly TRBD1 (6 bases). Trimming cost V 2 bases and J 3 bases, with 8 bases left between them. Germline V gene lookup returns CDR1 WSHSY and CDR2 SAAADI. This CDR3 comprises 13 residues. CDR3 sequence (DNA): TGCGCCAGCAGTGAGACAGGGCTCTACGAGCAGTACTTC. This translates into CASSETGLYEQYF.

The CDR3, as DNA: TGTGCCAGCAGCTCCGGGACCTACAATGAGCAGTTCTTC. It translates to CASSSGTYNEQFF. The chain combines TRBV7-7 with TRBJ2-1; tentative D call: TRBD2 (5 bases). V lost 4 bases to trimming and J lost 2 bases, with 6 bases between them. CDR3 size: 13 residues. The germline V gene has CDR1 SSHAT and CDR2 FNYEAQ (reference sequence).

The chain carries TRBV5-1 and TRBJ1-1; D not certain. The V end lost 0 bases, the J end lost 5 bases, and 11 bases lay between the germline ends. This CDR3 comprises 14 residues. Germline CDR1 reads SGHRS; CDR2 reads YFSETQ. CDR3 DNA sequence: TGCGCCAGCAGCTTGGAGCAGACGACTACTGAAGCTTTCTTT. This encodes CASSLEQTTTEAFF.

This rearrangement joins TRBV7-9 to TRBJ2-3, with a weak D call TRBD2 (6 bases). The germline V and J ends were trimmed by 5 bases and 5 bases, with 17 bases remaining between them. Germline-derived CDR1 and CDR2 are SEHNR and FQNEAQ (reference sequence). The CDR3 totals 15 residues. The CDR3 reads CASSITAGLIDTQYF. CDR3 DNA: TGTGCCAGCAGCATTACAGCGGGCCTCATAGATACGCAGTATTTT.

The rearrangement joins TRBV2 to TRBJ2-7; 9 nucleotides align to TRBD2. V lost 3 bases and J lost 5; bases outside the gene matches: 8. Germline CDR1 is SNHLY and CDR2 is FYNNEI. The CDR3 spans 15 residues. For the CDR3, the DNA is TGTGCCAGCAGTGATAGGGCGGGGGGGCGACACGAGCAGTACTTC. As protein: CASSDRAGGRHEQYF.

The rearrangement links TRBV19 to TRBJ1-1; 7 nucleotides match TRBD1. V shed 7 bases and J 4 bases; nucleotides not matched to a gene: 9. The CDR3 runs to 14 residues. The V gene's germline CDR1 is LNHDA and CDR2 SQIVND (reference sequence). The CDR3 protein is CASKRDRVFTEAFF. CDR3 nucleotide sequence: TGTGCCAGTAAACGCGACAGGGTCTTCACTGAAGCTTTCTTT.

The genes are TRBV9 and TRBJ2-5; TRBD1 aligns across 10 bases. TRBJ2-7 matches the DNA end more closely, so the J call is doubtful. CDR3 size: 17 residues. Germline V gene sequence: CDR1 SGDLS, CDR2 YYNGEE. The CDR3 nucleotides are TGTGCCAGCAGCGTAGGAGACCGGGACAGGGGTCGATACGAGCAGTACTTC. As protein: CASSVGDRDRGRYEQYF.

V gene TRBV6-5 combines with J gene TRBJ2-3; 11 bases line up with TRBD2. The V and J ends lost 4 bases and 4 bases, in that order; junction bases with no gene match: 7. Germline assignment: CDR1 MNHEY and CDR2 SVGAGI. The CDR3 runs 16 residues. CDR3 DNA sequence: TGTGCCAGCAGTTCCTTGACTAGCGGGGCAGCAGATACGCAGTATTTT. It is translated as CASSSLTSGAADTQYF.

The chain recombines TRBV29-1 with TRBJ1-5, with TRBD1 identical over 8 bases. After removal of 4 bases from V and 4 bases from J, the junction contained 6 bases not matched to a gene. The CDR3 sequence is 14 residues long. CDR1 is SQVTM, CDR2 ANQGSEA, per germline. The DNA for the CDR3 is TGCAGCGTTGGGGGGACAGGACGAAATCAGCCCCAGCATTTT. Its protein product is CSVGGTGRNQPQHF.

The rearrangement joins TRBV9 to TRBJ2-5; TRBD2 matches at 11 bases. The junction had 7 bases not matched to a gene; V was cut back by 4 bases and J by 2 bases. The germline CDR1 and CDR2 sequences are SGDLS and YYNGEE. The CDR3 runs 16 residues. The DNA of the CDR3 is TGTGCCAGCAGCCGGGGGACTAGCGGCCTACAAGAGACCCAGTACTTC. This gives the protein CASSRGTSGLQETQYF.

The chain couples TRBV9 to TRBJ1-3; a possible D gene is TRBD1 (6 bases). CDR1 SGDLS and CDR2 YYNGEE come from the germline V gene. CDR3 size: 13 residues. V lost 4 bases, J lost 4 bases, and 9 bases lay in between. The CDR3 loop is CASSTTGGNTIYF. CDR3 nucleotide sequence: TGTGCCAGCAGCACCACAGGGGGAAACACCATATATTTT.

The chain uses TRBV11-2 and TRBJ1-1; 8 positions match TRBD1. The junction had 4 bases not matched to a gene; V was cut back by 3 bases and J by 4 bases. Per the germline V gene, CDR1 is SGHAT and CDR2 is FQNNGV. The CDR3 runs to 14 residues. CDR3 in DNA: TGTGCCAGCAGCTTTACAGGGGGAACCACTGAAGCTTTCTTT. Encoded protein: CASSFTGGTTEAFF.

The chain is built from TRBV19 and TRBJ2-5; 8 nucleotides match TRBD1. Germline V gene lookup returns CDR1 LNHDA and CDR2 SQIVND (reference sequence). Trimming removed 10 bases from V and 4 bases from J; junction bases left unmatched: 11. The CDR3 has 14 residues. This CDR3 reads CATQAGGAGETQYF. CDR3 nucleotides: TGTGCCACCCAAGCAGGGGGCGCGGGAGAGACCCAGTACTTC.

The rearrangement joins TRBV15 to TRBJ2-2, with a possible D match to TRBD1 (6 bases). This CDR3 comprises 17 residues. The germline V and J ends were trimmed by 3 bases and 1 base, with 15 bases remaining between them. The germline V gene has CDR1 LNHNV and CDR2 YYDKDF (reference sequence). CDR3 coding DNA: TGTGCCACCAGCAGTCCGGGCCTACAGGGGAACACCGGGGAGCTGTTTTTT. It is translated as CATSSPGLQGNTGELFF.

The chain has TRBV6-6 and TRBJ2-5; D possibly corresponds to TRBD2 (5 bases). The CDR3 runs 11 residues. Germline V gives CDR1 MNHNY, CDR2 SVGAGI (reference sequence). V gave up 0 bases and J gave up 11 bases, with 7 bases separating them. In DNA, the CDR3 is TGTGCCAGCAGTTACTCGAGGGAGCAGTACTTC. This gives the protein CASSYSREQYF.

The chain joins TRBV5-5 to TRBJ2-2; 7 bases line up with TRBD1. Trimming cost V 5 bases and J 4 bases; bases outside gene matches: 2. The germline CDR1 and CDR2 sequences are SGHKS and YYEKEE (reference sequence). The CDR3 runs 13 residues. Written as DNA, the CDR3 is TGTGCCAGCAGTACAGGGGTCACCGGGGAGCTGTTTTTT. Translated, it gives CASSTGVTGELFF.

The J gene is TRBJ2-1, the V gene TRBV5-1; tentative D call: TRBD2 (5 bases). The CDR3 sequence is 15 residues long. Between the trimmed V and J ends, which lost 0 bases and 4 bases, there was a span of 11 bases. Germline-derived CDR1 and CDR2 are SGHRS and YFSETQ. CDR3 in DNA: TGCGCCAGCAGCTTGGCTCCCGGGAATTACAATGAGCAGTTCTTC. Translated, it gives CASSLAPGNYNEQFF.

The V and J genes are TRBV19 and TRBJ2-3, with D possibly matching TRBD2 (5 bases). Germline CDR1 reads LNHDA; CDR2 reads SQIVND (reference sequence). The CDR3 totals 14 residues. V shed 6 bases and J shed 5 bases, with 15 bases lying between them. This CDR3 is CASRGEGRGDTQYF. CDR3 nucleotide sequence: TGTGCCAGTAGGGGAGAGGGCCGGGGAGATACGCAGTATTTT.

V is TRBV10-3 and J is TRBJ2-1, with 7 positions matching TRBD2. From germline, CDR1 is ENHRY and CDR2 SYGVKD. CDR3 size: 17 residues. V lost 7 bases and J lost 4; bases outside the gene matches: 16. For the CDR3, the DNA is TGTGCCATCAAACAATGGGAGGGAGGGCCCCCGTACAATGAGCAGTTCTTC. Encoded protein: CAIKQWEGGPPYNEQFF.